This T cell receptor beta chain derives from a study of CD8+ T cells in alopecia areata (dated by TCRdb to 2016 to 2019). Study-wide context: The treated patients, all with moderate-to-severe alopecia areata, were enrolled in an open-label pilot trial of oral tofacitinib given at 5 to 10 mg twice daily. Tofacitinib was administered for 6 to 18 months, and 6 months of follow-up off drug were then conducted to assess delayed response and recurrence. In treated patients, disease severity was measured using the SALT score, which gives the percentage of scalp surface area affected. In both human patients and the C3H/HeJ mouse model, the study applied high-throughput TCRbeta sequencing to look at T cell clonal expansion in alopecia areata. Human TCRbeta sequencing covered scalp tissue and sorted CD4+ and CD8+ peripheral blood T cells from patchy and totalis/universalis alopecia areata patients and healthy controls. Patients on tofacitinib were biopsied at baseline and after 4 and 24 weeks of treatment, and several of the patients also had a later scalp biopsy. Scalp clonality was compared among normal scalp (n=4), patchy alopecia areata scalp (n=8), and alopecia totalis/universalis scalp (n=8). RNA was obtained with the PAXgene miRNA kit for fixed scalp, the miRNeasy kit for PBMCs, and the RNeasy kit for mouse skin. Amplification of TCRbeta CDR3 regions was done by immunoSEQ multiplex PCR using 35 Vbeta forward primers and 13 Jbeta reverse primers.

Library preparation employed the immunoSEQ multiplex PCR assay. RNA was extracted from all samples and reverse transcribed into cDNA as template for TCR sequencing. First-strand cDNA was synthesized using SuperScript III with a 2:1 mix of oligo-dT and random hexamers. A synthetic immune receptor repertoire was used to gauge amplification bias, and whatever bias remained was removed computationally. On the study's bioinformatics: Raw reads were preprocessed for error removal, and CDR3 was defined according to IMGT conventions as running from the conserved cysteine to phenylalanine. Clonality was computed as 1 minus the Shannon entropy, with the entropy normalized by log2 of the number of productive unique TCRs. Whether scalp clones were CD4 or CD8 was inferred by matching scalp TCRbeta sequences against CD4 and CD8 repertoires sorted from blood. The clones in this table, taken by TCRdb from immuneACCESS, are in-frame only. Not every clone is retained; where verified, under half of the shortfall comes from an unresolved V gene, and the cause of the rest is unknown. V and J calls and clone size are copied from that table; D and trimming were computed from the DNA. The sample table contains around 21,000 clones; only one count was recorded for 59% of them. 7.5% to 9.5% of the sample is held by the ten biggest clonotypes.

CDR1 is given as LGHNA and CDR2 as YSLEER, both from the germline V gene. V is clipped by 3 bases and J by 5 bases, and the sequence between their germline boundaries is 13 bases long. There are 14 amino acids in the CDR3, from cysteine to phenylalanine inclusive. The retained sequence is limited to the CDR3, 42 bases, with the frame set at the first base. Points on this clone: Its antigen is not yet known. Per-base qualities were not stored, and no clone one base away is much larger.

Paper-wide results and their limitations: Unlike mouse skin, which is dominated by gammadelta T cells, normal human skin has resident alphabeta T cells that are also sequenced, and this complicates analysis of the scalp TCR repertoire. Scalp clonality and the number of expanded CD8+ clones among the top 100 scalp clones were significantly decreased by tofacitinib. Many expanded lesional clones persisted in scalp and blood during tofacitinib treatment, which may partly explain relapse after stopping treatment. TCR sequences shared between patients were less clear than in mice, possibly partly because of HLA diversity in the patient population. Compared with normal scalp, lesional scalp, particularly in alopecia totalis/universalis, had higher clonality and more expanded CD8+ clones, which suggests antigenic drive. Because the treated cohort was small and included a single nonresponder, larger studies are needed to assess links between baseline CD8+ expansion and response.

Interpreted using the paper, the time point label stands for: more than three weeks on oral tofacitinib. Reading the label with the study, this specimen's treatment or condition is: oral pan-JAK inhibitor, 5-10 mg twice daily. Peripheral blood and lesional scalp punch biopsies were obtained from patients with alopecia areata. Human scalp biopsies were fixed immediately in PAXgene tissue containers. The chain is assembled from TRBV4-3 and TRBJ1-1; the D segment cannot be called with confidence. This TCR was recovered from a human donor with alopecia areata. Sample: skin, taken at week 4, from a patient treated with tofacitinib. Here the CDR3 is given as CASSHVGSGTEAFF. In nucleotides, the sequence is TGCGCCAGCAGCCACGTTGGTTCTGGGACTGAAGCTTTCTTT.